This is a list of T cell receptor beta chains from one sample in a study of T cell responses to AZD1222 COVID-19 vaccine. Measured with immunoSEQ multiplex PCR; TCRdb has only the in-frame clones, and not every one. The sample has 99,000 or so clones, approximately 92% seen once. Sequencing was performed on peripheral blood, taken 28 days after the second AZD1222 dose. The receptors stem from an adult who received the AZD1222 COVID-19 vaccine. CDR3s include the opening cysteine and the closing phenylalanine or tryptophan. The D gene is left open where the match is weak. For some rows the clone size is stated as once, few or many, or as a class when expanded; others skip it.

d_call	v_call	clone_size	j_call	cdr3_aa	cdr3_nt
TRBD1	TRBV24-1	-	TRBJ2-5	CATSDKTGPSETQYF	TGTGCCACCAGTGATAAGACAGGGCCCTCGGAGACCCAGTACTTC
-	TRBV28	-	TRBJ1-4	CASSFIRGEKLFF	TGTGCCAGCAGTTTTATTCGGGGCGAAAAACTGTTTTTT
-	TRBV12-5	-	TRBJ1-5	CASDRDTHQPQHF	TGTGCTAGTGACCGGGATACACATCAGCCCCAGCATTTT
TRBD2	TRBV11-2	-	TRBJ2-7	CASSSGGTRGEQYF	TGTGCCAGCAGCTCGGGGGGGACAAGGGGTGAGCAGTACTTC
TRBD1	TRBV5-4	-	TRBJ1-2	CASRRTGYYGYTF	TGTGCCAGCAGGCGGACAGGGTACTATGGCTACACCTTC
-	TRBV3-1/TRBV3-2	once	TRBJ2-5	CASSRGFQETQYF	TGTGCCAGCAGCCGGGGATTCCAAGAGACCCAGTACTTC
TRBD2	TRBV2	-	TRBJ2-4	CASSDMAAGGNIQYF	TGTGCCAGCAGTGACATGGCAGCGGGGGGAAACATTCAGTACTTC
-	TRBV3-1/TRBV3-2	once	TRBJ2-2	CASSPPYPGELFF	TGTGCCAGCAGCCCACCCTATCCCGGGGAGCTGTTTTTT
-	TRBV7-3	-	TRBJ2-3	CASSPRPELVTDTQYF	TGTGCCAGCAGCCCCCGCCCGGAGTTGGTGACAGATACGCAGTATTTT
-	TRBV6-5	-	TRBJ1-2	CASSYGASYGYTF	TGTGCCAGCAGTTACGGGGCCTCCTATGGCTACACCTTC
TRBD1	TRBV9	-	TRBJ1-6	CASSPWTGSRSPLHF	TGTGCCAGCAGCCCCTGGACAGGAAGCCGGTCACCCCTCCACTTT
-	TRBV25-1	-	TRBJ1-2	CASSESGDGYTF	TGTGCCAGCAGTGAATCAGGAGATGGCTACACCTTC
TRBD2	TRBV7-3	-	TRBJ2-2	CASSRGGTSEAGELFF	TGTGCCAGCAGCCGAGGGGGGACTAGCGAGGCCGGGGAGCTGTTTTTT
TRBD1	TRBV5-1	-	TRBJ1-3	CASSNRDRGFSGNTIYF	TGCGCCAGCAGCAACCGGGACAGGGGTTTCTCTGGAAACACCATATATTTT
-	TRBV12-3/TRBV12-4	-	TRBJ2-5	CASSLKGNALDF	TGTGCCAGCAGCCTTAAGGGTAACGCCCTAGACTTC
TRBD2	TRBV10-3	-	TRBJ2-7	CAIKIAGSYEQYF	TGTGCCATCAAGATAGCGGGCTCCTACGAGCAGTACTTC
TRBD1	TRBV29-1	-	TRBJ1-2	CSVAAGGGGYTF	TGCAGCGTTGCGGCAGGGGGGGGCGGCTACACCTTC
-	TRBV28	-	TRBJ2-7	CASSLLTPGQYEQYF	TGTGCCAGCAGTTTACTAACCCCCGGCCAGTACGAGCAGTACTTC
TRBD1	TRBV7-9	-	TRBJ2-1	CASSEDRGRRYNEQFF	TGTGCCAGCAGCGAAGACAGGGGGAGAAGGTACAATGAGCAGTTCTTC
TRBD2	TRBV29-1	-	TRBJ2-3	CSVEDSGGMITDTQYF	TGCAGCGTTGAAGATAGCGGGGGGATGATAACAGATACGCAGTATTTT
-	TRBV4-1	-	TRBJ1-4	CASSQVGALNEKLFF	TGCGCCAGCAGCCAAGTTGGGGCTTTAAATGAAAAACTGTTTTTT
TRBD1	TRBV27	-	TRBJ2-7	CASSGQAYEQYF	TGTGCCAGCAGCGGACAGGCCTACGAGCAGTACTTC
-	TRBV13	-	TRBJ2-2	CASRGRNTGELFF	TGTGCCAGCCGTGGGCGAAACACCGGGGAGCTGTTTTTT
TRBD2	TRBV7-9	-	TRBJ2-7	CASSLGGVDYEQYF	TGTGCCAGCAGCCTGGGGGGGGTTGACTACGAGCAGTACTTC
-	TRBV28	-	TRBJ1-1	CASQTRLNTEAFF	TGTGCCAGCCAGACCCGCCTGAACACTGAAGCTTTCTTT
TRBD2	TRBV13	-	TRBJ2-1	CASSSHPGLVEQFF	TGTGCCAGCAGCTCGCACCCGGGACTAGTTGAGCAGTTCTTC
-	TRBV5-4	once	TRBJ2-3	CASSSPSGSSTDTQYF	TGTGCCAGCAGCTCGCCGAGCGGATCTAGCACAGATACGCAGTATTTT
-	TRBV28	-	TRBJ1-1	CASQSGARTEAFF	TGTGCCAGCCAGTCGGGGGCGCGGACTGAAGCTTTCTTT
-	TRBV28	-	TRBJ2-3	CASMDGGYTDTQYF	TGTGCCAGCATGGATGGCGGGTACACAGATACGCAGTATTTT
TRBD2	TRBV27	-	TRBJ2-1	CASSLSLAGGPYEQFF	TGTGCCAGCAGTTTATCGCTAGCGGGAGGGCCCTATGAGCAGTTCTTC
TRBD2	TRBV7-3	-	TRBJ2-7	CASSYLAGPYEQYF	TGTGCCAGCAGTTATCTAGCGGGGCCATACGAGCAGTACTTC
TRBD2	TRBV6-2/TRBV6-3	once	TRBJ2-7	CASSSIRTSGSHEQYF	TGTGCCAGCAGTTCCATCCGGACTAGCGGGAGCCACGAGCAGTACTTC
TRBD2	TRBV2	-	TRBJ2-5	CASTGASGSLKTQYF	TGTGCCAGCACGGGGGCTAGCGGGAGTTTGAAGACCCAGTACTTC
-	TRBV30	-	TRBJ1-6	CAWRLVGTTYNSPLHF	TGTGCCTGGCGCTTAGTGGGGACAACTTATAATTCACCCCTCCACTTT
-	TRBV2	few	TRBJ2-3	CASSMLTDTQYF	TGTGCCAGCAGTATGCTAACAGATACGCAGTATTTT
TRBD2	TRBV10-2	-	TRBJ2-1	CASSGLAGGLYNEQFF	TGCGCCAGCAGCGGACTAGCGGGAGGGCTCTACAATGAGCAGTTCTTC
-	TRBV19	-	TRBJ2-6	CASSIGAPKRSPANVLTF	TGTGCCAGTAGTATAGGGGCCCCCAAGAGGTCGCCGGCCAACGTCCTGACTTTC
-	TRBV28	-	TRBJ1-2	CASRTVGLYGYTF	TGTGCCAGCAGAACTGTGGGACTCTATGGCTACACCTTC
TRBD2	TRBV18	-	TRBJ2-7	CASSPYQAGVQGYEQYF	TGTGCCAGCTCACCATACCAAGCGGGAGTTCAGGGCTACGAGCAGTACTTC